Shown below are 23 T cell receptor beta chains from a single sample sequenced in a study of cytomegalovirus exposure and HLA in healthy donors. The PCR made use of 60 Vbeta and 13 Jbeta primers. The table came from immunoSEQ multiplex PCR; TCRdb's copy has only in-frame clones and leaves some out. The table has about 130,000 clones, approximately 79% seen once. The sequenced material came from PBMCs. These receptors originate from a male donor in good health and CMV-seronegative.

The count of this clone is one. This chain links TRBV30 with TRBJ1-4, with TRBD1 matching 7 bases. The CDR3 is 13 residues long. Germline assignment: CDR1 GTSNPN and CDR2 SVGIG (reference sequence). V shed 2 bases and J 7 bases; nucleotides not matched to a gene: 4. The CDR3 here is CAWSRQGFEKLFF. The DNA of the CDR3 is TGTGCCTGGAGTCGACAGGGATTTGAAAAACTGTTTTTT.

This chain links TRBV2 with TRBJ2-3; D unresolved. The CDR3 has 10 residues. The germline gives CDR1 SNHLY, CDR2 FYNNEI. Trimming removed 8 bases from V and 4 bases from J, with 4 bases in between. The CDR3 loop reads CASGPDTQYF. The CDR3 bases are TGTGCCAGCGGCCCAGATACGCAGTATTTT. Combining the CDR3 with reference TRBV2 and TRBJ2-3 gives the whole variable domain EPEVTQTPSHQVTQMGQEVILRCVPISNHLYFYWYRQILGQKVEFLVSFYNNEISEKSEIFDDQFSVERPDGSNFTLKIRSTKLEDSAMYFCASGPDTQYFGPGTRLTVL.

This chain connects TRBV5-6 to TRBJ1-5, with 8 bases lining up with TRBD1. The CDR3 length is 16 residues. The V gene end was trimmed by 0 bases and the J gene end by 6 bases; junction bases not matched to a gene: 8. Germline V gives CDR1 SGHDT, CDR2 YYEEEE. The DNA of the CDR3 is TGTGCCAGCAGCTTGGCGGGCAGGGGGCATCCTCAGCCCCAGCATTTT. Translating it yields CASSLAGRGHPQPQHF.

The chain carries TRBV4-3 and TRBJ2-1; D is possibly TRBD2 (5 bases). The V gene's germline CDR1 is LGHNA and CDR2 YSLEER. CDR3 length equals 15 residues. V dropped 0 bases and J dropped 3 bases, with 9 bases sitting between them. CDR3: CASSQDGAVYNEQFF. Written as DNA, the CDR3 is TGCGCCAGCAGCCAAGATGGAGCGGTCTACAATGAGCAGTTCTTC.

This clone was picked up one time. The rearrangement uses TRBV4-3 and TRBJ1-5; no reliable D call. Germline lookup yields CDR1 LGHNA and CDR2 YSLEER. The CDR3 is 14 amino acids. V was pared by 0 bases and J by 5 bases, with 8 bases between. The CDR3 region is CASSQDEQYQPQHF. DNA for the CDR3: TGCGCCAGCAGCCAAGATGAACAGTATCAGCCCCAGCATTTT.

The CDR3 coding sequence is TGTGCCAGCAGCTTAGAGCAGGGGGCTTCGGAACAGCCCCAGCATTTT. Translation gives CASSLEQGASEQPQHF. The J gene is TRBJ1-5, the V gene TRBV7-9, with 8 bases that match TRBD1. CDR3 size: 16 residues. V dropped 1 base and J dropped 7; count of bases not matched to a gene: 9. The germline CDR1 and CDR2 sequences are SEHNR and FQNEAQ (reference sequence).

The chain uses TRBV11-3 and TRBJ1-1; D unclear. Germline V gives CDR1 SGHNT, CDR2 YENEEA. Trimming left V 0 bases short and J 4 bases short, with 9 bases between. The CDR3 loop spans 14 amino acids. This CDR3 reads CASSLERRTTEAFF. The CDR3 DNA is TGTGCCAGCAGCTTAGAGCGGAGAACCACTGAAGCTTTCTTT.

The CDR3 loop reads CASKIPPGQRGYTF. CDR3 in DNA: TGTGCCAGCAAAATCCCCCCGGGACAGCGGGGCTACACCTTC. This chain uses TRBV7-2 with TRBJ1-2, with 7 positions matching TRBD1. Per germline, CDR1 SGHTA and CDR2 FQGNSA. This CDR3 has 14 residues. V was clipped by 7 bases and J by 8 bases; unmatched bases: 13.

This clone came up once. The CDR3 loop is CASSLVGNSNQPQHF. The CDR3 bases are TGTGCCAGCAGCTTAGTCGGTAATAGCAATCAGCCCCAGCATTTT. V usage is TRBV7-8 and J usage is TRBJ1-5; the D is unclear. Germline loops: CDR1 SGHVS, CDR2 FQNEAQ. This CDR3 comprises 15 residues. V lost 1 base to trimming and J lost 0 bases, with 7 bases between them.

V is TRBV5-1 and J is TRBJ1-2; 7 bases fit TRBD1. Trimming at V came to 4 bases and at J to 7 bases, leaving 10 bases not matched to a gene. The CDR3 is 14 residues long. Germline V lookup: CDR1 SGHRS, CDR2 YFSETQ. CDR3 sequence reads: CASSGGGTETGYTF. DNA for the CDR3: TGCGCCAGCAGCGGGGGTGGGACAGAGACTGGCTACACCTTC.

This clone was detected once. The chain links TRBV4-1 to TRBJ2-5, with 8 bases lining up with TRBD1. The germline gives CDR1 MGHRA, CDR2 YSYEKL. J lost 3 bases, V lost 5 bases, and 5 bases had no gene match. This CDR3 spans 14 amino acids. The CDR3 coding sequence is TGCGCCAGCAGCGCCCTGACAGGGGAAGAGACCCAGTACTTC. Protein sequence: CASSALTGEETQYF.

The V and J genes are TRBV6-5 and TRBJ1-5; TRBD1 matches at 7 bases. Germline V gives CDR1 MNHEY, CDR2 SVGAGI. CDR3 length: 15 amino acids. With 6 bases clipped from V and 0 bases from J, the junction kept 5 bases outside the gene matches. The CDR3 here is CASRPNRGSNQPQHF. CDR3 DNA: TGTGCCAGCAGACCTAACAGGGGTAGCAATCAGCCCCAGCATTTT.

This rearrangement joins TRBV9 to TRBJ1-2, with D tentatively TRBD1 (5 bases). Germline V gives CDR1 SGDLS, CDR2 YYNGEE. This CDR3 region has 14 residues. Trimming shortened V by 1 base and J by 2 bases, and 9 bases separated the two germline ends. This chain's CDR3 is CASSVQGGNYGYTF. CDR3 nucleotide sequence: TGTGCCAGCAGCGTACAGGGAGGGAACTATGGCTACACCTTC.

The V call is TRBV19, the J call TRBJ1-1; no clear D gene. The germline gives CDR1 LNHDA, CDR2 SQIVND (reference sequence). The length of the CDR3 is 14 residues. Trimming shortened V by 4 bases and J by 0 bases, and 9 bases separated the two germline ends. CDR3 DNA sequence: TGTGCCAGTAGTAGACTTGGCATGAACACTGAAGCTTTCTTT. Translating it yields CASSRLGMNTEAFF.

V and J are TRBV7-2 and TRBJ1-1; 7 bases map to TRBD1. The CDR3 extends over 15 amino acids. Germline V gene data show CDR1 as SGHTA and CDR2 as FQGNSA. The V segment lost 5 bases and the J segment 1 base; nucleotides outside the gene matches: 7. The CDR3 protein is CASSTRQGPNTEAFF. In nucleotides, the CDR3 is TGTGCCAGCAGCACCCGACAGGGACCGAACACTGAAGCTTTCTTT. Full variable domain (remainder filled in from reference TRBV7-2 and TRBJ1-1): GAGVSQSPSNKVTEKGKDVELRCDPISGHTALYWYRQSLGQGLEFLIYFQGNSAPDKSGLPSDRFSAERTGGSVSTLTIQRTQQEDSAVYLCASSTRQGPNTEAFFGQGTRLTVV.

This clone appeared once. The chain employs TRBV7-8 and TRBJ2-6; 9 bases line up with TRBD1. The V segment lost 1 base and the J segment 11 bases; nucleotides outside the gene matches: 6. Germline-derived CDR1 and CDR2 are SGHVS and FQNEAQ. The CDR3 covers 15 residues. The CDR3 bases are TGTGCCAGCAGCTTAGATCTTCGACAGGGGGACGTCCTGACTTTC. Protein product: CASSLDLRQGDVLTF.

This clone has just a few counts. This rearrangement joins TRBV4-3 to TRBJ2-6; D possibly corresponds to TRBD1 (5 bases). V gave up 0 bases and J gave up 0 bases, with 9 bases separating them. The CDR3 extends over 17 amino acids. Per the germline V gene, CDR1 is LGHNA and CDR2 is YSLEER. CDR3 sequence reads: CASSQDPQASGANVLTF. The CDR3, as DNA: TGCGCCAGCAGCCAAGACCCACAGGCCTCTGGGGCCAACGTCCTGACTTTC.

In DNA form, the CDR3 reads TGTGCCAGCAGCCGCCAGGGGAGTCTCAATGAGCAGTTCTTC. Its protein product is CASSRQGSLNEQFF. The rearrangement uses TRBV11-2 and TRBJ2-1, with TRBD1 as a possible D gene (6 bases). Trimming took 5 bases from V and 6 from J, leaving 14 bases between them. CDR1 is SGHAT and CDR2 is FQNNGV in the germline V gene. The CDR3 has 14 amino acids.

This clone was seen more than once but under ten times. V usage is TRBV5-1 and J usage is TRBJ1-2; 7 nucleotides line up with TRBD1. The ends lost 4 bases at V and 7 bases at J; junction bases unmatched: 10. CDR1 and CDR2 (germline): SGHRS, YFSETQ. The CDR3 runs 14 residues. DNA for the CDR3: TGCGCCAGCAGCACGGGACAGACGCTAGGTGGCTACACCTTC. It yields the protein CASSTGQTLGGYTF.

This chain connects TRBV4-1 to TRBJ1-4; D not resolved. The CDR3 runs to 16 residues. Trimming took 4 bases from V and 2 from J, leaving 14 bases between them. Germline V gives CDR1 MGHRA, CDR2 YSYEKL. The CDR3 sequence is CASSLGRSSTNEKLFF. For the CDR3, the DNA is TGCGCCAGCAGCCTGGGGAGGTCATCCACTAATGAAAAACTGTTTTTT.

This clone was observed a few times. The chain recombines TRBV19 with TRBJ2-2, with 7 bases fitting TRBD1. Germline loops: CDR1 LNHDA, CDR2 SQIVND (reference sequence). Germline trimming cut 5 bases from V and 7 bases from J; bases unmatched to any gene: 7. The CDR3 consists of 14 residues. CDR3 sequence reads: CASSPKGAGGELFF. The CDR3 nucleotides read TGTGCCAGTAGTCCTAAGGGGGCGGGCGGGGAGCTGTTTTTT.

The V and J genes are TRBV5-6 and TRBJ2-1, with D possibly matching TRBD2 (6 bases). Trimming took 4 bases from V and 9 from J, leaving 23 bases between them. CDR1 and CDR2 from the germline V gene are SGHDT and YYEEEE. The CDR3 runs to 16 residues. The DNA for the CDR3 is TGTGCCAGCAGCCCCGGGGGTCTAGTGGCGACGGGTGAGCAGTTCTTC. This gives the protein CASSPGGLVATGEQFF.

The chain uses TRBV6-5 and TRBJ1-1; a possible D gene is TRBD1 (5 bases). Germline-derived CDR1 and CDR2 are MNHEY and SVGAGI. The CDR3 is 15 amino acids. The ends were cut back, 0 bases at V and 5 bases at J, with 13 bases in the middle. The CDR3, as DNA: TGTGCCAGCAGTTACTCGGAGGGGAGGCAGACTGAAGCTTTCTTT. Protein sequence: CASSYSEGRQTEAFF.